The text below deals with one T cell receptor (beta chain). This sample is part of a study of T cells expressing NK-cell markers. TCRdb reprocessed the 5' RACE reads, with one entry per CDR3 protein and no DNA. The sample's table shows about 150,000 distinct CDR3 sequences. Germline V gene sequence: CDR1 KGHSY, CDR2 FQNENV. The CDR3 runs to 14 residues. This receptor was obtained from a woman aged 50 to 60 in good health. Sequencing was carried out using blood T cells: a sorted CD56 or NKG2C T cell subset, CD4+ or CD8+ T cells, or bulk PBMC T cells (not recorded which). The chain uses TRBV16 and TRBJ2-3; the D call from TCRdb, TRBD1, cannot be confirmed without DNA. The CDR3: CASSQTESTDTQYF. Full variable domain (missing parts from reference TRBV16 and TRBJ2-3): GEEVAQTPKHLVRGEGQKAKLYCAPIKGHSYVFWYQQVLKNEFKFLISFQNENVFDETGMPKERFSAKCLPNSPCSLEIQATKLEDSAVYFCASSQTESTDTQYFGPGTRLTVL.